This is a list of T cell receptor beta chains from one sample in a study of OX40 agonist ivuxolimab in advanced cancers. TCRdb's copy holds only in-frame clones and misses some; the assay was immunoSEQ multiplex PCR. There are about 93,000 clones in the sample; 94% occur only once, and around 3% lies in the top ten. The source was CD4+ or CD8+ T cells sorted from blood, collected in a trial of the OX40 agonist ivuxolimab. The receptor source for this set is an adult with an advanced solid tumor such as melanoma, head and neck, liver or kidney cancer. Both conserved end residues are part of each CDR3. The D gene is left open where the match is weak. Some rows have no size entry. The others give once, few or many, or a class for an expanded clone.

few	TRBV6-1	TRBJ1-1	NA	TGTGCCAGCAGTGATAACCTGCCCGAAGCTTTCTTT	CASSDNLPEAFF
NA	TRBV19	TRBJ2-7	TRBD2	TGTGCCACGGCCTTCACTAGCGGTAGCTCCTACGAGCAGTACTTC	CATAFTSGSSYEQYF
NA	TRBV19	TRBJ2-1	TRBD2	TGTGCCAGTAGTGCTAGCGGGGGGCCCAATGAGCAGTTCTTC	CASSASGGPNEQFF
once	TRBV5-5	TRBJ2-7	TRBD1	TGTGCCAGCAGCCATAGAAGGGACAGTCTAACCGAGCAGTACTTC	CASSHRRDSLTEQYF
NA	TRBV9	TRBJ2-3	NA	TGTGCCAGCAGCTCATCTGGGGGGAGCACAGATACGCAGTATTTT	CASSSSGGSTDTQYF
NA	TRBV19	TRBJ2-1	NA	TGTGCCAGTAGTATTCTGGGGGCCTCCCCTTACAATGAGCAGTTCTTC	CASSILGASPYNEQFF
NA	TRBV7-2	TRBJ2-7	NA	TGTGCCAGCAGCGCTTTGGGCGTCTCCTACGAGCAGTACTTC	CASSALGVSYEQYF
once	TRBV27	TRBJ2-1	NA	TGTGCCACCAGAAGGGTTCCATTATACAATGAGCAGTTCTTC	CATRRVPLYNEQFF
once	TRBV27	TRBJ1-2	TRBD1	TGTGCCAGCAGTGGGACAGGGGCGGGCTACACCTTC	CASSGTGAGYTF
NA	TRBV6-5	TRBJ1-5	NA	TGTGCCAGCAGTTACTCTAGTCAGCCCCAGCATTTT	CASSYSSQPQHF
NA	TRBV9	TRBJ2-7	NA	TGTGCCAGCAGCGAGTGGGGGAGCAACGAGCAGTACTTC	CASSEWGSNEQYF
NA	TRBV7-6	TRBJ2-7	NA	TGTGCCAGCAGCTTAGATAGCGGTCCCTACGAGCAGTACTTC	CASSLDSGPYEQYF
NA	TRBV9	TRBJ2-7	NA	TGTGCCAGCAGCGTAGCCAGCCAACCTTACGAGCAGTACTTC	CASSVASQPYEQYF
NA	TRBV7-6	TRBJ2-7	TRBD1	TGTGCCAGCAGCTTAGAACCGGGACAGGGCTACGAGCAGTACTTC	CASSLEPGQGYEQYF
NA	TRBV29-1	TRBJ2-7	NA	TGCAGCGTTGAGGACGGTACCTACGAGCAGTACTTC	CSVEDGTYEQYF
NA	TRBV9	TRBJ1-4	NA	TGTGCCAGCAGCGTAGGTCCCTCCCGGGGGAGGATTGAAAAACTGTTTTTT	CASSVGPSRGRIEKLFF
NA	TRBV13	TRBJ1-2	NA	TGTGCCAGCAGCATTCAGGGTTGGACGTATGGCTACACCTTC	CASSIQGWTYGYTF
NA	TRBV19	TRBJ2-7	TRBD1	TGTGCCAGTAGTATCCCCGTCGGGACAGGTACCTACGAGCAGTACTTC	CASSIPVGTGTYEQYF
NA	TRBV5-1	TRBJ1-1	NA	TGCGCCAGCAGCACCGACAGACCCAACACTGAAGCTTTCTTT	CASSTDRPNTEAFF